The 24 T cell receptor beta chains below all came from one sample that was sequenced in a study of OX40 agonist ivuxolimab in advanced cancers. The assay was immunoSEQ multiplex PCR, and TCRdb's table has in-frame clones only and misses some. The data contain about 120,000 clones, about 92% of them singletons. Sequenced here: CD4+ or CD8+ T cells sorted from blood, sampled in a trial of the OX40 agonist ivuxolimab. These receptors were taken from an adult with an advanced solid tumor such as melanoma, head and neck, liver or kidney cancer.

The rearrangement links TRBV7-7 to TRBJ1-1; D perhaps matches TRBD1 (6 bases). CDR3 length equals 13 residues. Germline CDR1 and CDR2: SSHAT and FNYEAQ (reference sequence). The CDR3 loop reads CASSLNRDTEAFF. The CDR3 DNA reads TGTGCTAGCTCCCTCAACAGGGACACTGAAGCTTTCTTT.

The chain combines TRBV19 with TRBJ2-6; tentatively, D is TRBD1 (5 bases). The ends were cut back, 8 bases at V and 4 bases at J, with 18 bases in the middle. In germline, CDR1 is LNHDA, CDR2 SQIVND (reference sequence). This CDR3 comprises 16 residues. The CDR3 DNA reads TGTGCCAGTTCTGCACAACCAGGGATCGGGGCCAACGTCCTGACTTTC. Amino acids: CASSAQPGIGANVLTF.

This chain links TRBV6-5 with TRBJ1-6; tentative D call: TRBD1 (6 bases). The V end lost 8 bases, the J end lost 6 bases, and 11 bases lay between the germline ends. CDR3 length: 13 amino acids. Germline V gives CDR1 MNHEY, CDR2 SVGAGI. The CDR3 region has the DNA TGTGCCAGCTCAAGGGGGGGTAATTCACCCCTCCACTTT. Translation: CASSRGGNSPLHF.

The rearrangement uses TRBV27 and TRBJ1-2; maybe TRBD1 (6 bases). The ends were cut back, 4 bases at V and 8 bases at J, with 17 bases in the middle. The CDR3 has 14 amino acids. Per the germline V gene, CDR1 is MNHEY and CDR2 is SMNVEV (reference sequence). The chain's CDR3 is CASSSRDTRRGYTF. The CDR3 coding sequence is TGTGCCAGCAGTTCGCGGGACACCCGTCGAGGCTACACCTTC.

The chain has TRBV29-1 and TRBJ1-2, with 7 bases aligning to TRBD1. Germline V gene data show CDR1 as SQVTM and CDR2 as ANQGSEA. The junction had 16 bases not matched to a gene; V was cut back by 7 bases and J by 5 bases. This CDR3 contains 15 residues. CDR3 bases: TGCAGCGCAGGGGGTCGGCGGGGTATTGGGTATGGCTACACCTTC. Translation gives CSAGGRRGIGYGYTF.

The genes are TRBV5-6 and TRBJ1-1; D might be TRBD1 (5 bases). Trimming stripped 0 bases from V and 0 bases from J, with 9 bases between. This CDR3 spans 15 amino acids. In germline, CDR1 is SGHDT, CDR2 YYEEEE. The CDR3 loop reads CASSLVAGLNTEAFF. The CDR3 bases are TGTGCCAGCAGCTTGGTTGCAGGGTTGAACACTGAAGCTTTCTTT. The full variable domain, rest sourced from reference TRBV5-6 and TRBJ1-1, is DAGVTQSPTHLIKTRGQQVTLRCSPKSGHDTVSWYQQALGQGPQFIFQYYEEEERQRGNFPDRFSGHQFPNYSSELNVNALLLGDSALYLCASSLVAGLNTEAFFGQGTRLTVV.

This chain joins TRBV7-2 and TRBJ1-5; possible D gene TRBD1, 5 bases. CDR1 and CDR2 (germline): SGHTA, FQGNSA. Trimming shortened V by 4 bases and J by 5 bases, and 18 bases separated the two germline ends. The CDR3 length is 16 residues. The CDR3 nucleotides read TGTGCCAGCAGCTCACAGCTCGGGACCGCGGATCAGCCCCAGCATTTT. This encodes CASSSQLGTADQPQHF.

This clone was seen once. The chain is built from TRBV4-1 and TRBJ1-5; no definite D call. The CDR3 extends over 15 amino acids. V was cut by 1 base and J by 6 bases, with 13 bases left in between. CDR1 and CDR2 from the germline V gene are MGHRA and YSYEKL. The CDR3 spells CASSQVVGGSQPQHF. In DNA form, the CDR3 reads TGCGCCAGCAGCCAAGTCGTGGGTGGAAGTCAGCCCCAGCATTTT.

The rearrangement links TRBV7-9 to TRBJ2-3; 10 nucleotides align to TRBD1. CDR1 is SEHNR, CDR2 FQNEAQ, per germline (reference sequence). This CDR3 comprises 16 residues. V lost 6 bases to trimming and J lost 6 bases; unmatched junction nucleotides: 12. The CDR3 coding sequence is TGTGCCAGCAGGAAACGAGGACAGGGGGATTTTGATACGCAGTATTTT. Its protein product is CASRKRGQGDFDTQYF.

The chain recombines TRBV30 with TRBJ2-1; D is undetermined. V was pared by 3 bases and J by 5 bases, with 14 bases between. Germline assignment: CDR1 GTSNPN and CDR2 SVGIG (reference sequence). CDR3 length: 14 residues. The CDR3 DNA follows: TGTGCCTGGAGGAAGGACCAGGCTAACAATGAGCAGTTCTTC. The encoded protein is CAWRKDQANNEQFF.

CDR3 region: CASRRTGDSGNTIYF. The CDR3 region has the DNA TGTGCCAGCAGACGAACAGGGGACTCTGGAAACACCATATATTTT. The rearrangement uses TRBV6-5 and TRBJ1-3; 7 bases align to TRBD1. The CDR3 has 15 amino acids. From germline, CDR1 is MNHEY and CDR2 SVGAGI. V lost 6 bases and J lost 0; bases outside the gene matches: 5.

This clone was picked up one time. The chain combines TRBV18 with TRBJ1-5; D gene unclear. The CDR3 contains 16 residues. V gave up 2 bases and J gave up 1 base, with 12 bases separating them. Germline V gene sequence: CDR1 KGHSH, CDR2 LQKENI. CDR3 nucleotides: TGTGCCAGCTCACCAGGTTCGGGGAAAAGCAATCAGCCCCAGCATTTT. Translated: CASSPGSGKSNQPQHF.

This clone was seen once. This rearrangement joins TRBV19 to TRBJ1-5; 8 positions agree with TRBD1. Germline V gene data show CDR1 as LNHDA and CDR2 as SQIVND (reference sequence). V shed 4 bases, J shed 6 bases, and the junction held 8 bases outside the gene matches. The CDR3 contains 15 residues. DNA of the CDR3: TGTGCCAGTAGTACAGAACAGGGGGAGGGTCAGCCCCAGCATTTT. Amino acids: CASSTEQGEGQPQHF.

This clone was picked up one time. This chain connects TRBV7-2 to TRBJ2-3; no firm D call. Between the trimmed V and J ends, which lost 5 bases and 6 bases, there was a span of 9 bases. Germline V gene lookup returns CDR1 SGHTA and CDR2 FQGNSA. The CDR3 runs to 12 residues. The CDR3 sequence is CASSRPRDTQYF. As DNA, the CDR3 is TGTGCCAGCAGCCGGCCCCGGGATACGCAGTATTTT.

The V and J genes are TRBV19 and TRBJ2-5, with D possibly being TRBD1 or TRBD2 (7 bases each). CDR1 LNHDA and CDR2 SQIVND come from the germline V gene (reference sequence). The CDR3 has 15 amino acids. V gave up 4 bases and J gave up 5 bases, with 17 bases separating them. The CDR3, as DNA: TGTGCCAGTAGTACCGACAGGGAGGGAGGGGAGACCCAGTACTTC. This gives the protein CASSTDREGGETQYF.

The V gene is TRBV7-3, the J gene TRBJ1-1, with D maybe TRBD1 (5 bases). Germline-derived CDR1 and CDR2 are SGHTA and FQGTGA. This CDR3 contains 13 residues. V shed 5 bases and J shed 6 bases, with 13 bases lying between them. The CDR3 DNA reads TGTGCCAGCAGCGCAAGGGACCGCTCTGAAGCTTTCTTT. It translates to CASSARDRSEAFF.

V is TRBV5-4 and J is TRBJ2-7, with a weak D call TRBD1 (6 bases). Germline CDR1 is SGHNT and CDR2 is YYREEE (reference sequence). V gave up 4 bases and J gave up 4 bases, with 18 bases separating them. The CDR3 consists of 15 residues. CDR3 sequence reads: CASSAGQLQRYEQYF. The CDR3 nucleotides read TGTGCCAGCAGCGCCGGACAGCTTCAGAGGTACGAGCAGTACTTC.

There are a few counts of this clone. The chain combines TRBV19 with TRBJ2-7; 12 bases agree with TRBD1. Germline V CDR1 and CDR2: LNHDA, SQIVND (reference sequence). The V and J ends lost 2 bases and 3 bases, in that order; junction bases with no gene match: 8. The CDR3 sequence is 17 residues long. Here the CDR3 DNA reads TGTGCCAGTAGTATAAAGGGACAGGGGGCGCTGGGCTACGAGCAGTACTTC. Translating it yields CASSIKGQGALGYEQYF.

V usage is TRBV9 and J usage is TRBJ2-3; no reliable D call. V was clipped by 4 bases and J by 2 bases, with 14 bases between them. CDR3 length: 15 amino acids. CDR1 is SGDLS and CDR2 is YYNGEE in the germline V gene. The CDR3 DNA follows: TGTGCCAGCAGCCAGTTTGCTAGACCCACAGATACGCAGTATTTT. Amino acids: CASSQFARPTDTQYF.

V and J are TRBV29-1 and TRBJ2-1; 8 nucleotides agree with TRBD1. The CDR3 length is 12 residues. V was pared by 6 bases and J by 5 bases, with 3 bases of the junction left unmatched. Looked up from germline, CDR1 is SQVTM and CDR2 is ANQGSEA. CDR3 loop: CSVLTGDNEQFF. CDR3 coding DNA: TGCAGCGTCCTGACAGGGGACAATGAGCAGTTCTTC.

CDR3 nucleotides: TGTGCCAGCAGTTTATCCGGCAATCAGCCCCAGCATTTT. The encoded protein is CASSLSGNQPQHF. This chain joins TRBV6-5 and TRBJ1-5, with D uncertain. CDR3 length: 13 residues. Looked up from germline, CDR1 is MNHEY and CDR2 is SVGAGI. V lost 4 bases, J lost 2 bases, and 6 bases lay in between.

The chain is built from TRBV6-5 and TRBJ2-6, with D perhaps matching TRBD2 (5 bases). Germline loops: CDR1 MNHEY, CDR2 SVGAGI. Trimming shortened V by 7 bases and J by 3 bases, and 10 bases separated the two germline ends. The CDR3 loop spans 14 amino acids. The CDR3 bases are TGTGCCAGCAAAAATGGAGGTGGGGCCAACGTCCTGACTTTC. This sequence encodes CASKNGGGANVLTF.

The chain recombines TRBV9 with TRBJ2-2; D unclear. V dropped 7 bases and J dropped 4 bases, with 14 bases sitting between them. The CDR3 covers 14 residues. Germline V lookup: CDR1 SGDLS, CDR2 YYNGEE. Here the CDR3 DNA reads TGTGCCAGCCACCCGGGTGGGCTCACCGGGGAGCTGTTTTTT. Its translation is CASHPGGLTGELFF.

The genes are TRBV19 and TRBJ1-5; the match to TRBD1 covers 8 bases. The V gene's germline CDR1 is LNHDA and CDR2 SQIVND (reference sequence). This CDR3 comprises 15 residues. The V segment lost 6 bases and the J segment 5 bases; nucleotides outside the gene matches: 9. The DNA of the CDR3 is TGTGCCAGTAGCATCGACAGGGGTTCCGATCAGCCCCAGCATTTT. Amino acid sequence: CASSIDRGSDQPQHF. Complete variable domain (other parts from reference TRBV19 and TRBJ1-5): DGGITQSPKYLFRKEGQNVTLSCEQNLNHDAMYWYRQDPGQGLRLIYYSQIVNDFQKGDIAEGYSVSREKKESFPLTVTSAQKNPTAFYLCASSIDRGSDQPQHFGDGTRLSIL.